This is a list of T cell receptor beta chains from one sample in a study of cytomegalovirus exposure and HLA in healthy donors. TCRdb's copy holds only in-frame clones and misses some; the assay was immunoSEQ multiplex PCR. Of 100,000 to 150,000 clones listed, roughly nine tenths are singletons. The sequenced material came from PBMCs. These receptors all stem from a woman aged 18 to 35 in good health and CMV-seronegative. Both conserved end residues are part of each CDR3. Fields, in order: V gene, CDR3 protein.

>TRBV14
CASSQAGTARGYTF
>TRBV28
CASSLSGYGYTF
>TRBV7-9
CASSLSQGVETQYF
>TRBV29-1
CSAKTGAVDTQYF
>TRBV11-2
CASSLQLLGTQYF
>TRBV30
CAWAGGGETQYF
>TRBV28
CAADRVPEAFF
>TRBV4-3
CASSRYTSDTSYEQYF
>TRBV2
CASSVERGAVHEQYF
>TRBV29-1
CSVEGGTVNEKLFF
>TRBV25-1
CASSAERGAGGDEQFF
>TRBV4-3
CASSLRDGSYNEQFF
>TRBV18
CASSHGSYEQYF
>TRBV29-1
CSVVKALDSYEQYF
>TRBV27
CASSSPTSGSYEQYF
>TRBV6-4
CASSDSASTNTGELFF
>TRBV21-1
CASSIRDRFYEQYF
>TRBV18
CASSPGAANEKLFF
>TRBV6-1
CASSEAYLPTDTQYF
>TRBV19
CASSPSENYEQYF
>TRBV5-6
CASSSRQDDPQHF
>TRBV6-1
CASSEFGGGAVNQETQYF
>TRBV5-1
CASSKQGATAANTEAFF
>TRBV10-2
CASSKQGDTEAFF
>TRBV28
CASSLLTLRGPSTDNEQFF
>TRBV5-1
CASSWSTGTSNEKLFF
>TRBV30
CAWSPGTGGAEKLFF
>TRBV28
CASSFTSPYGYTF
>TRBV28
CASSFRTGPNLSYEQYF
>TRBV7-8
CASSLTRYTEAFF
>TRBV5-4
CASSRWASGTVEQYF
>TRBV20-1
CSAKIRETQYF
>TRBV15
CATSRDVRTPRYTEAFF
>TRBV5-5
CASSLWLEVQANGYTF
>TRBV13
CASSLWAGTYEQYF
>TRBV5-1
CASTTTVTKTTDTQYF
>TRBV11-3
CASSLGWESHEQFF
>TRBV2
CASSSRQGLNEKLFF
>TRBV28
CASSFDRFSGNTIYF
>TRBV6-5
CASSYANRVHEQFF
>TRBV28
CASTMRASGGKTQYF
>TRBV16
CASSQDYRGGTEAFF
>TRBV6-4
CASSDSPLGAANYGYTF
>TRBV7-6
CASSPLEGAVYEQYF
>TRBV27
CASSRQGTNQPQHF
>TRBV7-2
CASSFIRDSTYGYTF
>TRBV5-4
CASSAILAGSYEQYF
>TRBV29-1
CSVEVVGQMNTEAFF
>TRBV19
CASSMAVSTEAFF
>TRBV11-2
CASSWGRDRDTQYF
>TRBV14
CASRPLSASHTGELFF